These 24 T cell receptor beta chains were sequenced from one sample in a study of CD8 T cells in ankylosing spondylitis. MiXCR was run by TCRdb on the 5' RACE reads, yielding one entry per CDR3 protein. In the table there are 220,000 or so distinct CDR3 sequences, roughly a tenth of which are singletons. What was sequenced was blood, either unsorted or a sorted T cell fraction (not recorded which). Receptors originate from a male donor with ankylosing spondylitis or in good health (not recorded which).

This clonotype was recorded at least ten times. This rearrangement joins TRBV2 to TRBJ2-3, with D unresolved. Germline CDR1 is SNHLY and CDR2 is FYNNEI. V lost 7 bases and J 1 base, leaving 6 bases between the germline ends. There are 12 residues in the CDR3. The CDR3 nucleotides are TGTGCCAGCACTTTCGGCACAGATACGCAGTATTTT. Protein: CASTFGTDTQYF.

This clonotype was counted many times. The rearrangement joins TRBV5-1 to TRBJ2-1; the match to TRBD2 covers 12 bases. The CDR3 loop spans 16 amino acids. Trimming took 0 bases from V and 2 from J; bases not matched to a gene: 0. Germline CDR1 reads SGHRS; CDR2 reads YFSETQ. The DNA of the CDR3 is TGCGCCAGCAGCTTGGGGACTAGCGGGACCTACAATGAGCAGTTCTTC. Protein product: CASSLGTSGTYNEQFF.

This clonotype was recorded at least ten times. The chain combines TRBV5-1 with TRBJ2-2, with 8 bases that match TRBD2. J was trimmed by 4 bases and V by 4 bases; bases with no gene match: 6. CDR3 length: 15 residues. Germline V gene sequence: CDR1 SGHRS, CDR2 YFSETQ. This CDR3 is CASSQGLVGTGELFF. In DNA form, the CDR3 reads TGCGCCAGCAGCCAGGGACTAGTAGGCACCGGGGAGCTGTTTTTT.

The rearrangement links TRBV2 to TRBJ2-5; TRBD1 matches at 8 bases. Trimming took 4 bases from V and 1 from J; bases not matched to a gene: 2. Germline V CDR1 and CDR2: SNHLY, FYNNEI. The CDR3 runs to 14 residues. CDR3 sequence: CASSGGQGQETQYF. CDR3 DNA sequence: TGTGCCAGCAGTGGAGGACAGGGCCAAGAGACCCAGTACTTC.

The gene calls are TRBV5-1 and TRBJ1-2; the D gene is possibly TRBD1 (6 bases). Trimming left V 0 bases short and J 7 bases short, with 16 bases between. CDR3 length equals 15 residues. In germline, CDR1 is SGHRS, CDR2 YFSETQ. CDR3 sequence (DNA): TGCGCCAGCAGCTTGGACCCAGGGGTCAGAGTTGGCTACACCTTC. Residues: CASSLDPGVRVGYTF. Full variable domain (rest looked up from reference TRBV5-1 and TRBJ1-2): KAGVTQTPRYLIKTRGQQVTLSCSPISGHRSVSWYQQTPGQGLQFLFEYFSETQRNKGNFPGRFSGRQFSNSRSEMNVSTLELGDSALYLCASSLDPGVRVGYTFGSGTRLTVV.

This clonotype was detected ten times or more. The V and J genes are TRBV20-1 and TRBJ2-3; 7 nucleotides align to TRBD2. The J segment lost 1 base and the V segment lost 0 bases, leaving 7 bases of the junction unmatched. This CDR3 contains 16 residues. The germline CDR1 and CDR2 sequences are DFQATT and SNEGSKA (reference sequence). CDR3 sequence: CSARDGGGGRTDTQYF. The CDR3 coding sequence is TGCAGTGCTAGAGATGGGGGGGGGGGACGCACAGATACGCAGTATTTT.

This clonotype has ten or more counts. CDR3 sequence (DNA): TGCAGTGCCCCTAGCCAGGCTACCTACAATGAGCAGTTCTTC. Translation: CSAPSQATYNEQFF. J is TRBJ2-1 and V is TRBV20-1; TRBD2 might be the D (5 bases). Germline loops: CDR1 DFQATT, CDR2 SNEGSKA (reference sequence). This CDR3 contains 14 residues. V lost 6 bases and J lost 2, with 14 bases in between.

This chain joins TRBV30 and TRBJ2-3, with 11 bases identical to TRBD2. The CDR3 is 15 residues long. V was clipped by 3 bases and J by 1 base; unmatched bases: 3. The germline CDR1 and CDR2 sequences are GTSNPN and SVGIG (reference sequence). CDR3 bases: TGTGCCTGGAGCCCGGGACTAGCGGGCACAGATACGCAGTATTTT. This codes for CAWSPGLAGTDTQYF.

On this clonotype: This may be a read error: a much more frequent sequence differs by one nucleotide. The chain carries TRBV27 and TRBJ1-3; TRBD1 might be the D (5 bases). CDR3 length: 13 amino acids. Germline lookup yields CDR1 MNHEY and CDR2 SMNVEV (reference sequence). Trimming pared 7 bases from V and 3 bases from J, leaving 10 bases between. The CDR3 is CASTRGLGNTIYF. CDR3 nucleotide sequence: TGTGCCAGCACTAGGGGCCTTGGAAACACCATATATTTT.

This clonotype appeared a few times. The chain is built from TRBV12-3 or TRBV12-4 and TRBJ2-3; TRBD2 is a possible D gene (5 bases). This CDR3 region has 15 residues. V was shortened by 6 bases and J by 5 bases, with 18 bases between the two germline ends. CDR3 amino acids: CASSERPDSRDTQYF. The CDR3, as DNA: TGTGCCAGCAGCGAACGTCCGGACTCCAGAGATACGCAGTATTTT.

This clonotype was seen repeatedly, ten times or more. V is TRBV11-2 and J is TRBJ2-7, with a weak D call TRBD2 (6 bases). Germline V lookup: CDR1 SGHAT, CDR2 FQNNGV. The CDR3 has 15 residues. V lost 6 bases to trimming and J lost 4 bases, with 19 bases between them. This CDR3 reads CASRDGGFEPYEQYF. CDR3 DNA sequence: TGTGCCAGCAGGGATGGGGGGTTTGAGCCTTACGAGCAGTACTTC. The full variable domain, with the rest looked up from reference TRBV11-2 and TRBJ2-7, is EAGVAQSPRYKIIEKRQSVAFWCNPISGHATLYWYQQILGQGPKLLIQFQNNGVVDDSQLPKDRFSAERLKGVDSTLKIQPAKLEDSAVYLCASRDGGFEPYEQYFGPGTRLTVT.

Ten or more counts support this clonotype. The chain is built from TRBV2 and TRBJ2-7; the D is unclear. V shed 3 bases and J shed 2 bases, with 2 bases lying between them. Germline assignment: CDR1 SNHLY and CDR2 FYNNEI. The CDR3 spans 11 residues. CDR3 region: CASSDTYEQYF. CDR3 bases: TGTGCCAGCAGTGATACCTACGAGCAGTACTTC.

Ten or more counts support this clonotype. V and J are TRBV11-2 and TRBJ1-5, with D hard to call. V was pared by 1 base and J by 6 bases, with 13 bases between. The CDR3 has 15 amino acids. Germline V CDR1 and CDR2: SGHAT, FQNNGV. The CDR3 nucleotides are TGTGCCAGCAGCTTAGGAGGGTCGGGTCTTCAGCCCCAGCATTTT. It translates to CASSLGGSGLQPQHF.

In its sample, this clonotype was seen many times. The chain couples TRBV28 to TRBJ2-3; no definite D call. With 5 bases removed from V and 1 base from J, the gap between germline ends came to 13 bases. CDR3 size: 15 residues. Germline CDR1 MDHEN, CDR2 SYDVKM. CDR3 sequence: CASSGVRMGTDTQYF. The CDR3 bases are TGTGCCAGCAGTGGCGTTAGGATGGGCACAGATACGCAGTATTTT.

This clonotype was seen repeatedly, ten times or more. The chain carries TRBV5-1 and TRBJ2-1; TRBD1 matches 9 bases. V lost 0 bases to trimming and J lost 5 bases; unmatched junction nucleotides: 6. CDR3 size: 16 residues. CDR1 and CDR2 (germline): SGHRS, YFSETQ. CDR3: CASSLEAGQGHNEQFF. The CDR3 bases are TGCGCCAGCAGCTTGGAGGCGGGACAGGGCCACAATGAGCAGTTCTTC.

This clonotype was counted at least ten times. The chain has TRBV5-1 and TRBJ2-1, with 11 bases aligning to TRBD1. The CDR3 contains 16 residues. V lost 0 bases, J lost 6 bases, and 5 bases stayed unmatched. From germline, CDR1 is SGHRS and CDR2 YFSETQ. CDR3 bases: TGCGCCAGCAGCTTGGCGGACAGGGGGCGAGGCAATGAGCAGTTCTTC. This encodes CASSLADRGRGNEQFF. The full variable domain, with the rest looked up from reference TRBV5-1 and TRBJ2-1, is KAGVTQTPRYLIKTRGQQVTLSCSPISGHRSVSWYQQTPGQGLQFLFEYFSETQRNKGNFPGRFSGRQFSNSRSEMNVSTLELGDSALYLCASSLADRGRGNEQFFGPGTRLTVL.

This clonotype was counted between two and nine times. This chain links TRBV5-1 with TRBJ2-3, with D perhaps TRBD1 or TRBD2 (5 bases each). The CDR3 consists of 15 residues. Germline V lookup: CDR1 SGHRS, CDR2 YFSETQ. The V gene lost 1 base and the J gene lost 8 bases, with 17 bases spanning the gap. CDR3 in amino acids: CASSLIRGPTRTQYF. CDR3 DNA sequence: TGCGCCAGCAGCTTGATCCGGGGCCCGACCCGTACGCAGTATTTT.

The chain recombines TRBV28 with TRBJ2-1; D gene unclear. The CDR3 spans 10 residues. CDR1 and CDR2 (germline): MDHEN, SYDVKM. The ends were cut back, 3 bases at V and 9 bases at J, with 3 bases in the middle. The chain's CDR3 is CASSFSEQFF. The CDR3 coding sequence is TGTGCCAGCAGTTTTAGTGAGCAGTTCTTC.

The chain links TRBV15 to TRBJ2-3; 11 bases line up with TRBD2. The germline V gene encodes CDR1 LNHNV and CDR2 YYDKDF (reference sequence). The V segment lost 4 bases and the J segment 5 bases; nucleotides outside the gene matches: 17. The CDR3 runs to 19 residues. The CDR3 region has the DNA TGTGCCACCAGCATGGAGGGATCACTAGCGGGGGTCCCGGGAGATACGCAGTATTTT. Translating gives CATSMEGSLAGVPGDTQYF.

This clonotype has a count of ten or more. This chain joins TRBV6-1 and TRBJ2-2; D is undetermined. Germline V gene lookup returns CDR1 MNHNS and CDR2 SASEGT. There are 14 residues in the CDR3. Trimming left V 7 bases short and J 0 bases short, with 9 bases between. The CDR3 loop is CASIPPTNTGELFF. The DNA for the CDR3 is TGTGCCAGCATCCCTCCGACGAACACCGGGGAGCTGTTTTTT.

This clonotype came up many times. The genes are TRBV7-8 and TRBJ2-5, with D perhaps TRBD2 (6 bases). V was pared by 1 base and J by 1 base, with 7 bases between. The CDR3 loop spans 14 amino acids. CDR1 and CDR2 (germline): SGHVS, FQNEAQ. CDR3 nucleotides: TGTGCCAGCAGCTTAGAGGGAGGCCAAGAGACCCAGTACTTC. Amino acid sequence: CASSLEGGQETQYF.

This clonotype was counted at least ten times. The rearrangement joins TRBV20-1 to TRBJ2-7; D may be TRBD1 or TRBD2 (5 bases each). The germline V gene has CDR1 DFQATT and CDR2 SNEGSKA (reference sequence). The CDR3 runs 13 residues. The V and J ends lost 5 bases and 2 bases respectively, with 13 bases between them. CDR3 nucleotide sequence: TGCAGTGCTCCGTCAGGGACCCCCTACGAGCAGTACTTC. This gives the protein CSAPSGTPYEQYF.

This clonotype came up a few times. V is TRBV6-1 and J is TRBJ1-4; 8 bases are a match to TRBD1. The CDR3 sequence is 13 residues long. V trimming: 6 bases; J trimming: 7 bases; junction bases outside the gene matches: 4. In germline, CDR1 is MNHNS, CDR2 SASEGT. The CDR3 here is CASREDRAEKLFF. CDR3 nucleotide sequence: TGTGCCAGCAGAGAGGACAGGGCTGAAAAACTGTTTTTT.

This clonotype was detected many times. The chain joins TRBV5-1 to TRBJ2-2, with TRBD2 as a possible D gene (7 bases). V gave up 1 base and J gave up 4 bases, with 14 bases separating them. The CDR3 spans 16 residues. Germline CDR1 SGHRS, CDR2 YFSETQ. CDR3 sequence: CASSLLAGAFTGELFF. The CDR3 nucleotides are TGCGCCAGCAGCTTGTTGGCGGGGGCCTTCACCGGGGAGCTGTTTTTT.